Listed here are 20 T cell receptor beta chains from one sample, sequenced in a study of graft-versus-host responses after intestinal transplantation. Sequenced by immunoSEQ multiplex PCR; TCRdb stores in-frame clones only, minus some. The sample includes tens of thousands of clones, 70% to 90% seen only once; the top ten take 11%. The sequencing here drew on PBMCs, taken about 15 months after intestinal transplantation. The receptors originated from a human patient who received an intestinal transplant, so some T cells may come from the graft donor.

The CDR3 DNA follows: TGTGCCAGCAGCTTGGCCGGGACACTGCCGGAGACCCAGTACTTC. Amino acid sequence: CASSLAGTLPETQYF. This sequence joins TRBV5-6 and TRBJ2-5, with TRBD1 as a possible D gene (6 bases). The CDR3 extends over 15 amino acids. Trimming took 0 bases from V and 5 from J, leaving 14 bases between them. Germline CDR1 is SGHDT and CDR2 is YYEEEE.

The chain carries TRBV4-3 and TRBJ2-7; tentatively, D is TRBD1 (5 bases). The germline V gene encodes CDR1 LGHNA and CDR2 YSLEER. CDR3 length: 16 residues. Trimming stripped 0 bases from V and 6 bases from J, with 18 bases between. Written as DNA, the CDR3 is TGCGCCAGCAGCCAAGATTGGACAACACAGATCGGCGAGCAGTACTTC. Translating gives CASSQDWTTQIGEQYF.

This clone has a single count. The chain has TRBV4-2 and TRBJ2-3; 12 positions agree with TRBD2. V shed 2 bases and J 0 bases; nucleotides not matched to a gene: 9. This CDR3 region has 19 residues. Per germline, CDR1 LGHNA and CDR2 YNFKEQ. The CDR3 DNA sequence: TGTGCCAGCAGCCAACTAGCGGGAGGGGGTCGGGTAAGCACAGATACGCAGTATTTT. Translated: CASSQLAGGGRVSTDTQYF.

This chain uses TRBV6-5 with TRBJ1-1; D not certain. CDR3 size: 15 residues. CDR1 MNHEY and CDR2 SVGAGI come from the germline V gene. V was shortened by 0 bases and J by 0 bases, with 8 bases between the two germline ends. The CDR3 protein is CASSYSKYMNTEAFF. The CDR3 DNA sequence: TGTGCCAGCAGTTACTCGAAATACATGAACACTGAAGCTTTCTTT.

This chain uses TRBV7-9 with TRBJ2-4, with D perhaps TRBD1 or TRBD2 (5 bases each). In germline, CDR1 is SEHNR, CDR2 FQNEAQ (reference sequence). There are 14 residues in the CDR3. Trimming cost V 3 bases and J 3 bases, with 9 bases left between them. CDR3 in DNA: TGTGCCAGCAGCTTTTGGGACGACAAAAACATTCAGTACTTC. As protein: CASSFWDDKNIQYF.

This clone was seen only once. The V and J genes are TRBV6-6 and TRBJ1-2, with 9 positions matching TRBD1. Per the germline V gene, CDR1 is MNHNY and CDR2 is SVGAGI (reference sequence). There are 15 residues in the CDR3. V lost 1 base to trimming and J lost 7 bases; unmatched junction nucleotides: 7. In nucleotides, the CDR3 is TGTGCCAGCAGTTACTGGGACACAGGGGGCATTGGCTACACCTTC. As protein: CASSYWDTGGIGYTF.

The CDR3 nucleotides are TGTGCCAGCAGCTTGAATAAGGGGCCAGGTAGTAATGAGCAGTTCTTC. Translated: CASSLNKGPGSNEQFF. The rearrangement links TRBV5-4 to TRBJ2-1; D may be TRBD1 (5 bases). The CDR3 contains 16 residues. Germline CDR1 is SGHNT and CDR2 is YYREEE (reference sequence). V was cut by 1 base and J by 7 bases, with 18 bases left in between.

The V gene is TRBV5-6, the J gene TRBJ1-2; the D gene is possibly TRBD1 (5 bases). Per the germline V gene, CDR1 is SGHDT and CDR2 is YYEEEE. V was pared by 1 base and J by 6 bases, with 19 bases between. This CDR3 comprises 16 residues. The CDR3 is CASSLYQGIVDHGYTF. The DNA for the CDR3 is TGTGCCAGCAGCTTGTACCAGGGAATCGTTGATCATGGCTACACCTTC.

The chain recombines TRBV5-4 with TRBJ1-4; 7 bases map to TRBD1. Germline CDR1 reads SGHNT; CDR2 reads YYREEE (reference sequence). J lost 8 bases, V lost 4 bases, and 11 bases had no gene match. The CDR3 covers 15 residues. In nucleotides, the CDR3 is TGTGCCAGCAGCGCTAGCAGGGGGACCGGGGAAAAACTGTTTTTT. Translation gives CASSASRGTGEKLFF. The full variable domain, completed using reference TRBV5-4 and TRBJ1-4, is ETGVTQSPTHLIKTRGQQVTLRCSSQSGHNTVSWYQQALGQGPQFIFQYYREEENGRGNFPPRFSGLQFPNYSSELNVNALELDDSALYLCASSASRGTGEKLFFGSGTQLSVL.

The rearrangement uses TRBV5-4 and TRBJ2-1; TRBD2 matches 7 bases. Trimming at V came to 3 bases and at J to 2 bases, leaving 5 bases not matched to a gene. CDR3 size: 15 residues. CDR1 and CDR2 from the germline V gene are SGHNT and YYREEE (reference sequence). The CDR3 protein is CASSSWDYTYNEQFF. The CDR3, as DNA: TGTGCCAGCAGCTCTTGGGACTATACCTACAATGAGCAGTTCTTC. Variable domain in full (rest from reference TRBV5-4 and TRBJ2-1): ETGVTQSPTHLIKTRGQQVTLRCSSQSGHNTVSWYQQALGQGPQFIFQYYREEENGRGNFPPRFSGLQFPNYSSELNVNALELDDSALYLCASSSWDYTYNEQFFGPGTRLTVL.

The chain uses TRBV6-1 and TRBJ1-3; possibly TRBD1 for D (5 bases). CDR1 is MNHNS, CDR2 SASEGT, per germline. This CDR3 region has 13 residues. Trimming pared 5 bases from V and 3 bases from J, leaving 8 bases between. CDR3 DNA sequence: TGTGCCAGCAGTTATCAGGGTGGAAACACCATATATTTT. It codes for CASSYQGGNTIYF.

This chain links TRBV5-1 with TRBJ2-5; D is ambiguous. Per germline, CDR1 SGHRS and CDR2 YFSETQ. V was trimmed by 0 bases and J by 6 bases, leaving 6 bases between them. This CDR3 spans 12 amino acids. The chain's CDR3 is CASSLGRQTQYF. CDR3 nucleotide sequence: TGCGCCAGCAGCTTGGGCAGGCAGACCCAGTACTTC.

V and J are TRBV5-1 and TRBJ2-5; the D gene is possibly TRBD2 (5 bases). The V gene lost 1 base and the J gene lost 1 base, with 11 bases spanning the gap. From germline, CDR1 is SGHRS and CDR2 YFSETQ. This CDR3 contains 15 residues. CDR3 nucleotides: TGCGCCAGCAGCTTGTCTTCGCGGGCCCAAGAGACCCAGTACTTC. Amino acid sequence: CASSLSSRAQETQYF.

As regards this clone: The junction differs from germline at one of its ends, possibly a read error. Within the sample, other DNA sequences also encode this same CDR3. The genes are TRBV28 and TRBJ1-3; possibly TRBD1 for D (6 bases). This CDR3 spans 18 amino acids. Germline loops: CDR1 MDHEN, CDR2 SYDVKM. The CDR3 sequence is CASSIPRYGGLAGNTIYF. The DNA of the CDR3 is TGTGCCAGCAGCATACCCCGCTATGGGGGGCTGGCTGGGAACACCATATATTTT.

The gene calls are TRBV6-1 and TRBJ1-1; D possibly corresponds to TRBD1 (5 bases). Germline V gives CDR1 MNHNS, CDR2 SASEGT. The CDR3 totals 15 residues. V lost 2 bases to trimming and J lost 0 bases, with 10 bases between them. The DNA of the CDR3 is TGTGCCAGCAGTGAATGGGGACCGCTGAACACTGAAGCTTTCTTT. Translation gives CASSEWGPLNTEAFF.

As concerns this clone: The junction shows a germline mismatch at one end, possibly a read error. CDR3 in DNA: TGTGCCAGCCCACCAGGTCAGGGGTACAATGAGCAGTTCTTC. Translation gives CASPPGQGYNEQFF. The chain employs TRBV18 and TRBJ2-1; D might be TRBD1 (6 bases). The CDR3 consists of 14 residues. The V gene's germline CDR1 is KGHSH and CDR2 LQKENI.

The V call is TRBV6-5, the J call TRBJ1-2; 9 bases line up with TRBD1. CDR3 size: 16 residues. Per the germline V gene, CDR1 is MNHEY and CDR2 is SVGAGI. With 1 base clipped from V and 0 bases from J, the junction kept 3 bases outside the gene matches. This CDR3 is CASSYYGTGPNYGYTF. The CDR3 region has the DNA TGTGCCAGCAGTTACTACGGGACAGGGCCTAACTATGGCTACACCTTC.

This chain uses TRBV6-1 with TRBJ1-6, with 7 bases that match TRBD1. Germline V gives CDR1 MNHNS, CDR2 SASEGT. This CDR3 comprises 14 residues. Trimming removed 11 bases from V and 7 bases from J; junction bases left unmatched: 11. This CDR3 is CAGIRPGGNSPLHF. CDR3 DNA sequence: TGTGCCGGCATTCGTCCAGGGGGGAATTCACCCCTCCACTTT.

This sequence joins TRBV10-3 and TRBJ2-7; D is perhaps TRBD2 (5 bases). CDR1 is ENHRY and CDR2 is SYGVKD in the germline V gene. Deletions cut 4 bases from V and 1 base from J, with 8 bases between. CDR3 length: 13 residues. This CDR3 is CAISGEGSYEQYF. The CDR3 coding sequence is TGTGCCATCAGTGGAGAGGGTTCCTACGAGCAGTACTTC.

The V and J genes are TRBV19 and TRBJ2-1; D remains unclear. Looked up from germline, CDR1 is LNHDA and CDR2 is SQIVND (reference sequence). Trimming left V 7 bases short and J 7 bases short, with 14 bases between. There are 13 residues in the CDR3. CDR3 amino acids: CASTVTLGNEQFF. The CDR3 region has the DNA TGTGCCAGTACCGTAACCCTAGGGAATGAGCAGTTCTTC.